This T cell receptor beta chain was captured by sequencing in a study of T cell responses to AZD1222 COVID-19 vaccine. Whole-study findings and limits: Recipients of AZD1222 seropositive at baseline numbered only 5 or 6. Females made up more of the donors, who were largely white British, and clonal diversity may have come out too low. A rise in Spike-specific TCR breadth and depth followed two AZD1222 doses.

CDR3 length: 14 amino acids. V shed 5 bases and J shed 6 bases, with 15 bases lying between them. Germline loops: CDR1 SGHAT, CDR2 FQNNGV. The repertoire was sequenced with immunoSEQ multiplex PCR; TCRdb's copy has only in-frame clones and lacks some. The sample carries roughly 120,000 clones, 85% to 95% recorded once. Points on this clone: No antigen is known for it.

The sequenced sample was peripheral blood, obtained on day 0 of AZD1222 vaccination. The clonotype originates from an adult in good health. This chain uses TRBV11-2 with TRBJ2-3, with a weak D call TRBD2 (5 bases). CDR3 protein: CASSPSGHGDTQYF. Written as DNA, the CDR3 is TGTGCCAGCAGCCCCAGCGGTCATGGGGATACGCAGTATTTT. Combining the CDR3 with reference TRBV11-2 and TRBJ2-3 gives the whole variable domain EAGVAQSPRYKIIEKRQSVAFWCNPISGHATLYWYQQILGQGPKLLIQFQNNGVVDDSQLPKDRFSAERLKGVDSTLKIQPAKLEDSAVYLCASSPSGHGDTQYFGPGTRLTVL.